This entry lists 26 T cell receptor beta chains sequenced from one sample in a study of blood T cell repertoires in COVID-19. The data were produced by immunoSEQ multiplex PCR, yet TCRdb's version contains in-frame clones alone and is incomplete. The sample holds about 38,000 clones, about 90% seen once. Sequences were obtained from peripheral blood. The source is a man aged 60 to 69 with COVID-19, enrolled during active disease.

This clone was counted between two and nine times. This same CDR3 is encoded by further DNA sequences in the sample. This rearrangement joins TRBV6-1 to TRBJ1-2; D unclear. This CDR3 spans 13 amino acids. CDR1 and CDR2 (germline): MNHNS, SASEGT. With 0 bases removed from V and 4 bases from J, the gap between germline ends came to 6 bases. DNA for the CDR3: TGTGCCAGCAGTGAAGCCAGGCCCTATGGCTACACCTTC. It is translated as CASSEARPYGYTF.

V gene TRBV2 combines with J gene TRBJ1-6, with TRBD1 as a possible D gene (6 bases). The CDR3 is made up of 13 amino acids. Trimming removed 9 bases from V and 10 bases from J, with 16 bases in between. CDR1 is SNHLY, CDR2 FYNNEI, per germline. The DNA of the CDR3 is TGTGCCAGTACCGGACAGTCCCGGTCACCCCTCCACTTT. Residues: CASTGQSRSPLHF.

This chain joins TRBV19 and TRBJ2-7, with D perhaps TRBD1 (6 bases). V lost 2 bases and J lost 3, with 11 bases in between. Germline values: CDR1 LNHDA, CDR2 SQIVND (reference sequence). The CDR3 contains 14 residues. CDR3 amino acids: CASSISGVDYEQYF. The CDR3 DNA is TGTGCCAGTAGTATATCAGGGGTAGACTACGAGCAGTACTTC. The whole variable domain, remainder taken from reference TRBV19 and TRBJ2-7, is DGGITQSPKYLFRKEGQNVTLSCEQNLNHDAMYWYRQDPGQGLRLIYYSQIVNDFQKGDIAEGYSVSREKKESFPLTVTSAQKNPTAFYLCASSISGVDYEQYFGPGTRLTVT.

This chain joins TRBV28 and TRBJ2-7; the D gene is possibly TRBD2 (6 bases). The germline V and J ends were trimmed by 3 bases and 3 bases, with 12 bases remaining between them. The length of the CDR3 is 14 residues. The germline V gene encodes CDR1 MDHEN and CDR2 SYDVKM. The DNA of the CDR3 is TGTGCCAGCAGTTTCCAGGGACTTTTCTACGAGCAGTACTTC. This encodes CASSFQGLFYEQYF.

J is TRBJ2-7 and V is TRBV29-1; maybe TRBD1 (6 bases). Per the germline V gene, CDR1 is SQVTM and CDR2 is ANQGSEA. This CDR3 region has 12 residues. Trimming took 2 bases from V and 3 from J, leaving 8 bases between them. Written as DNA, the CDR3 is TGCAGCGTTGAACTACAGGGCTACGAGCAGTACTTC. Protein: CSVELQGYEQYF.

In DNA, the CDR3 is TGTGCCAGCATCCCCCCTGCGGATGAGACCCAGTACTTC. It is translated as CASIPPADETQYF. The genes are TRBV2 and TRBJ2-5; D gene uncertain. From germline, CDR1 is SNHLY and CDR2 FYNNEI. The CDR3 extends over 13 amino acids. V lost 7 bases and J 5 bases, leaving 14 bases between the germline ends.

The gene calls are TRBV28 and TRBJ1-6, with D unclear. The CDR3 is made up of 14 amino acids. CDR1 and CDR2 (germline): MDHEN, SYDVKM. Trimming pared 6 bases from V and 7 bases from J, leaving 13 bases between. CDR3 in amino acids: CASRPQVINSPLHF. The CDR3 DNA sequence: TGTGCCAGCAGACCGCAGGTTATAAATTCACCCCTCCACTTT.

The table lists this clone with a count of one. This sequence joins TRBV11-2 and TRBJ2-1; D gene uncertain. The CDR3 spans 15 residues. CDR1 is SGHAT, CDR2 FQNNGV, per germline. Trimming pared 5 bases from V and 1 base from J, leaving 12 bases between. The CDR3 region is CASSTVAGSYNEQFF. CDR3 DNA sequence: TGTGCCAGCAGCACCGTCGCAGGTTCCTACAATGAGCAGTTCTTC.

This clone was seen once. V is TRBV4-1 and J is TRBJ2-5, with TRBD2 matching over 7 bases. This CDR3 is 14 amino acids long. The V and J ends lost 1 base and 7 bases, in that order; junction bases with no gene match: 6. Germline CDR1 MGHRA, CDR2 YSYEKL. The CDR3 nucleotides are TGCGCCAGCAGCCAAGCGGCCGGCGGGGGGACCCAGTACTTC. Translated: CASSQAAGGGTQYF.

The CDR3 DNA sequence: TGTGCCAGACGACAGGGGGGCGACTATGGCTACACCTTC. It translates to CARRQGGDYGYTF. V gene TRBV10-3 combines with J gene TRBJ1-2, with 9 nucleotides matching TRBD1. The germline gives CDR1 ENHRY, CDR2 SYGVKD. V shed 10 bases, J shed 3 bases, and the junction held 6 bases outside the gene matches. The CDR3 runs 13 residues.

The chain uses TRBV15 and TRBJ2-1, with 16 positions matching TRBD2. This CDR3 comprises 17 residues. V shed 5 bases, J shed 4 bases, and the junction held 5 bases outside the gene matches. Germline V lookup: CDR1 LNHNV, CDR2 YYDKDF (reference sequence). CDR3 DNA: TGTGCCACCAGCGGGACTAGCGGGAGGGCCAGGTACAATGAGCAGTTCTTC. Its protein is CATSGTSGRARYNEQFF. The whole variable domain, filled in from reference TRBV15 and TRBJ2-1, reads DAMVIQNPRYQVTQFGKPVTLSCSQTLNHNVMYWYQQKSSQAPKLLFHYYDKDFNNEADTPDNFQSRRPNTSFCFLDIRSPGLGDTAMYLCATSGTSGRARYNEQFFGPGTRLTVL.

The DNA of the CDR3 is TGTGCCAGCAGAAGTACAGGGGAAACTAATGAAAAACTGTTTTTT. This translates into CASRSTGETNEKLFF. The V call is TRBV6-6, the J call TRBJ1-4; 7 positions agree with TRBD1. The length of the CDR3 is 15 residues. In germline, CDR1 is MNHNY, CDR2 SVGAGI (reference sequence). The trim removed 6 bases at V and 1 base at J, leaving 5 bases unmatched.

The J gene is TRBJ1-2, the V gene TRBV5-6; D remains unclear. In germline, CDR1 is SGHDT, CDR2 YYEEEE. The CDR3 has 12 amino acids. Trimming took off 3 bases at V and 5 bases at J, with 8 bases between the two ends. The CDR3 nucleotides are TGTGCCAGCAGCTCCACAGATTATGGCTACACCTTC. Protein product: CASSSTDYGYTF.

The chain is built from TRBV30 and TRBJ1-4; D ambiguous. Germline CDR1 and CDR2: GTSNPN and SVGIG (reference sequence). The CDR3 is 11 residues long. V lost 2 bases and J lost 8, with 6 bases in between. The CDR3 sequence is CAWSPGEKLFF. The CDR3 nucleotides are TGTGCCTGGAGTCCGGGGGAAAAACTGTTTTTT.

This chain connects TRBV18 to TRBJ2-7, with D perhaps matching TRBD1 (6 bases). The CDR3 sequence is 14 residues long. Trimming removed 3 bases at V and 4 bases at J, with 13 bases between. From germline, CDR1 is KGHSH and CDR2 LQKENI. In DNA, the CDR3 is TGTGCCAGCTCACCTCCAGGGGATAGGTACGAGCAGTACTTC. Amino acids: CASSPPGDRYEQYF. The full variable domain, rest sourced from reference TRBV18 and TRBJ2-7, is NAGVMQNPRHLVRRRGQEARLRCSPMKGHSHVYWYRQLPEEGLKFMVYLQKENIIDESGMPKERFSAEFPKEGPSILRIQQVVRGDSAAYFCASSPPGDRYEQYFGPGTRLTVT.

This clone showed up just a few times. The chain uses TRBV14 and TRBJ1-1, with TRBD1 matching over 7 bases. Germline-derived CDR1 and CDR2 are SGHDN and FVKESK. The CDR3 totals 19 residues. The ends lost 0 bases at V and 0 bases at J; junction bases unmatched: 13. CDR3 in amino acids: CASSQERPRDSFMNTEAFF. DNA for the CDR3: TGTGCCAGCAGCCAAGAACGGCCCCGGGACAGCTTCATGAACACTGAAGCTTTCTTT.

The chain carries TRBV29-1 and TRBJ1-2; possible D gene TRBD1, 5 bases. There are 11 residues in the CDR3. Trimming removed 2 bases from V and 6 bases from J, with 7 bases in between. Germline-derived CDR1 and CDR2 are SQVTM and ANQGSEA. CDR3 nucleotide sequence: TGCAGCGTTGAAAGACAGAATGGCTACACCTTC. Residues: CSVERQNGYTF.

The CDR3 DNA sequence: TGCGCCAGCAGCTTGGCCGGGGGACAGACTAATGAAAAACTGTTTTTT. Translating it yields CASSLAGGQTNEKLFF. The rearrangement links TRBV5-1 to TRBJ1-4, with 7 bases aligning to TRBD1. The CDR3 has 16 residues. Germline lookup yields CDR1 SGHRS and CDR2 YFSETQ. V was pared by 0 bases and J by 2 bases, with 4 bases of the junction left unmatched.

DNA for the CDR3: TGTGCCAGCACGCGGGGGGGGAGCATCTATGGCTACACCTTC. Its translation is CASTRGGSIYGYTF. The genes are TRBV6-5 and TRBJ1-2; TRBD1 is a possible D gene (5 bases). V dropped 7 bases and J dropped 4 bases, with 16 bases sitting between them. Looked up from germline, CDR1 is MNHEY and CDR2 is SVGAGI. The CDR3 has 14 amino acids.

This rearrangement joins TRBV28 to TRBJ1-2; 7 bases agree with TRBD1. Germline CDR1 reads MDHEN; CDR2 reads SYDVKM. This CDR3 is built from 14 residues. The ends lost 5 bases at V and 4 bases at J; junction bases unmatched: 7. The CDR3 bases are TGTGCCAGCAGTATTCCAGGGGGGACCTATGGCTACACCTTC. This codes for CASSIPGGTYGYTF.

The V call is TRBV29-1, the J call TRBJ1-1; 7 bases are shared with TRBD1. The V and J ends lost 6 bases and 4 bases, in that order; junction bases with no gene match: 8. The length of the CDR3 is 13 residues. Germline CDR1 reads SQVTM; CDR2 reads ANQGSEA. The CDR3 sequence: CSVLTGVSTEAFF. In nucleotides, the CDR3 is TGCAGCGTACTAACAGGGGTAAGCACTGAAGCTTTCTTT.

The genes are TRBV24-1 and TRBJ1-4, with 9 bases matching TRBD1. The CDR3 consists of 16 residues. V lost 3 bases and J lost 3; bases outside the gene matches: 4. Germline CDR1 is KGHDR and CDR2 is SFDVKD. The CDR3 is CATSDPGTGPNEKLFF. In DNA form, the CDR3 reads TGTGCCACCAGTGATCCCGGGACAGGGCCTAATGAAAAACTGTTTTTT.

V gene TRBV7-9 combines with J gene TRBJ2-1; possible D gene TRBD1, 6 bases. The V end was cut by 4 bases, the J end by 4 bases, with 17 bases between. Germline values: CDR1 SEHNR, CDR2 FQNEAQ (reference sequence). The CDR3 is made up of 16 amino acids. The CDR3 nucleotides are TGTGCCAGCAGCTCTCAGGCAGGGGCGGATTACAATGAGCAGTTCTTC. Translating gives CASSSQAGADYNEQFF.

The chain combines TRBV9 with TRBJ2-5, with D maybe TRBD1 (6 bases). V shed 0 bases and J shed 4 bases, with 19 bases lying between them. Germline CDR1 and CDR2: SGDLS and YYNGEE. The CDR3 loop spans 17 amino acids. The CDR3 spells CASSVDAALLGGETQYF. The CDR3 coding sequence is TGTGCCAGCAGCGTAGACGCGGCACTATTAGGGGGAGAGACCCAGTACTTC. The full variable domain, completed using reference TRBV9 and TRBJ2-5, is DSGVTQTPKHLITATGQRVTLRCSPRSGDLSVYWYQQSLDQGLQFLIQYYNGEERAKGNILERFSAQQFPDLHSELNLSSLELGDSALYFCASSVDAALLGGETQYFGPGTRLLVL.

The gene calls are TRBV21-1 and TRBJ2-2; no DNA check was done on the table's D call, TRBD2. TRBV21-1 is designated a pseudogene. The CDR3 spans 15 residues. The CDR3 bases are TGTGCCAGCAGCAAAGCAAGACTGGACACCGGGGAGCTGTTTTTT. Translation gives CASSKARLDTGELFF.

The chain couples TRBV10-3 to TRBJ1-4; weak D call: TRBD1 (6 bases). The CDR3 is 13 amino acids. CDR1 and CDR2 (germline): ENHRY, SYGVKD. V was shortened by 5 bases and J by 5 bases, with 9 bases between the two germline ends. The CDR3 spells CAISRTENEKLFF. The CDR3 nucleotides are TGTGCCATCAGTCGGACAGAGAATGAAAAACTGTTTTTT.